The 32 T cell receptor beta chains below all came from one sample that was sequenced in a study of PD-L1 blockade in urothelial cancer. Time point noted: pretreatment peripheral blood. Method: immunoSEQ multiplex PCR; TCRdb's copy keeps in-frame clones and lacks some. The sample includes around 57,000 clones, approximately 75% of them seen just once. This specimen was PBMCs, taken around atezolizumab (anti-PD-L1) treatment. These receptors were collected from a man aged 65-85 years with urothelial cancer.

The CDR3 here is CASSATGGNTEAFF. CDR3 DNA sequence: TGTGCCAGCAGCGCGACAGGGGGGAACACTGAAGCTTTCTTT. The V call is TRBV9, the J call TRBJ1-1; 9 nucleotides match TRBD1. The junction had 1 base not matched to a gene; V was cut back by 3 bases and J by 1 base. The CDR3 is 14 residues long. Germline lookup yields CDR1 SGDLS and CDR2 YYNGEE.

This clone was seen more than once but under ten times. The rearrangement uses TRBV11-3 and TRBJ2-2; 8 bases are a match to TRBD1. The CDR3 has 17 residues. Germline CDR1 and CDR2: SGHNT and YENEEA. Unmatched junction bases numbered 12, after V lost 4 bases and J lost 5 bases. CDR3 region: CASSSTGESGMTGELFF. The CDR3 coding sequence is TGTGCCAGCAGCTCGACAGGGGAGTCAGGGATGACCGGGGAGCTGTTTTTT.

CDR3 nucleotide sequence: TGTGCCACCAGCAGAGAGAGAGGAGATCAGCCCCAGCATTTT. This gives the protein CATSRERGDQPQHF. The genes are TRBV15 and TRBJ1-5; D unresolved. V was trimmed by 0 bases and J by 5 bases, leaving 8 bases between them. Looked up from germline, CDR1 is LNHNV and CDR2 is YYDKDF (reference sequence). The CDR3 covers 14 residues.

The chain combines TRBV27 with TRBJ2-6; 8 nucleotides match TRBD1. The CDR3 totals 17 residues. Trimming cost V 2 bases and J 4 bases; bases outside gene matches: 7. Germline V gene data show CDR1 as MNHEY and CDR2 as SMNVEV (reference sequence). Here the CDR3 DNA reads TGTGCCAGCAGTTTACAAGGACAGGGAATCGGGGCCAACGTCCTGACTTTC. Amino acid sequence: CASSLQGQGIGANVLTF.

The genes are TRBV19 and TRBJ1-5, with D possibly being TRBD1 (5 bases). CDR1 and CDR2 from the germline V gene are LNHDA and SQIVND (reference sequence). Trimming shortened V by 5 bases and J by 0 bases, and 14 bases separated the two germline ends. The CDR3 covers 16 residues. CDR3 sequence reads: CASSQQVTYSNQPQHF. The CDR3 bases are TGTGCCAGTAGTCAACAGGTTACTTATAGCAATCAGCCCCAGCATTTT.

This clone was recorded once. The V and J genes are TRBV6-1 and TRBJ2-1; TRBD2 matches 8 bases. V lost 1 base and J lost 9; bases outside the gene matches: 5. The CDR3 is 14 amino acids. From germline, CDR1 is MNHNS and CDR2 SASEGT. In DNA, the CDR3 is TGTGCCAGCAGTGAAGACGGGAGGGGGGGTGAGCAGTTCTTC. Amino acids: CASSEDGRGGEQFF.

J is TRBJ2-7 and V is TRBV11-2; D not resolved. V lost 0 bases to trimming and J lost 2 bases, with 5 bases between them. CDR1 is SGHAT, CDR2 FQNNGV, per germline. The CDR3 extends over 13 amino acids. This chain's CDR3 is CASSLDHTYEQYF. CDR3 DNA: TGTGCCAGCAGCTTAGACCACACCTACGAGCAGTACTTC.

The chain joins TRBV6-5 to TRBJ2-7; perhaps TRBD1 as D (5 bases). The germline V gene encodes CDR1 MNHEY and CDR2 SVGAGI. The V and J ends lost 2 bases and 0 bases respectively, with 8 bases between them. The CDR3 spans 14 residues. CDR3 nucleotides: TGTGCCAGCAGTTACCGACAGAGCTCCTACGAGCAGTACTTC. This gives the protein CASSYRQSSYEQYF.

The chain carries TRBV4-3 and TRBJ2-3, with TRBD2 identical over 9 bases. There are 15 residues in the CDR3. CDR1 LGHNA and CDR2 YSLEER come from the germline V gene. V trimming: 1 base; J trimming: 5 bases; junction bases outside the gene matches: 4. The CDR3 region has the DNA TGCGCCAGCAGCCAAGTAGCACTAGCGGGAGATACGCAGTATTTT. Protein sequence: CASSQVALAGDTQYF.

The chain joins TRBV27 to TRBJ2-2, with D possibly matching TRBD1 (5 bases). V gave up 2 bases and J gave up 1 base, with 8 bases separating them. Per germline, CDR1 MNHEY and CDR2 SMNVEV (reference sequence). The CDR3 is 15 residues long. The CDR3 reads CASSLQGRNTGELFF. The CDR3 region has the DNA TGTGCCAGCAGTTTACAGGGTCGGAACACCGGGGAGCTGTTTTTT.

V usage is TRBV5-1 and J usage is TRBJ2-1; tentative D call: TRBD2 (5 bases). V lost 0 bases and J 0 bases, leaving 7 bases between the germline ends. Germline CDR1 and CDR2: SGHRS and YFSETQ. The CDR3 sequence is 15 residues long. The DNA for the CDR3 is TGCGCCAGCAGCTTGGTCGGGATCTCCTACAATGAGCAGTTCTTC. Residues: CASSLVGISYNEQFF.

The V and J genes are TRBV25-1 and TRBJ2-5; a possible D gene is TRBD1 (6 bases). CDR1 and CDR2 from the germline V gene are MGHDK and SYGVNS. The CDR3 length is 13 residues. Trimming removed 9 bases at V and 0 bases at J, with 11 bases between. CDR3: CASSDSYQETQYF. CDR3 bases: TGTGCCAGTTCGGACAGCTACCAAGAGACCCAGTACTTC.

In nucleotides, the CDR3 is TGTGCCAGTTCGACCAGGCACCCCAATGAGCAGTTCTTC. This gives the protein CASSTRHPNEQFF. The chain combines TRBV19 with TRBJ2-1; D is unresolved. V lost 8 bases and J lost 6, with 14 bases in between. This CDR3 has 13 amino acids. Germline V lookup: CDR1 LNHDA, CDR2 SQIVND (reference sequence). The full variable domain, completed using reference TRBV19 and TRBJ2-1, is DGGITQSPKYLFRKEGQNVTLSCEQNLNHDAMYWYRQDPGQGLRLIYYSQIVNDFQKGDIAEGYSVSREKKESFPLTVTSAQKNPTAFYLCASSTRHPNEQFFGPGTRLTVL.

This clone was counted a few times. The chain joins TRBV14 to TRBJ1-2; D might be TRBD1 (5 bases). CDR3 length: 12 residues. Per germline, CDR1 SGHDN and CDR2 FVKESK. V was clipped by 1 base and J by 13 bases, with 13 bases between them. In DNA, the CDR3 is TGTGCCAGCAGCCAAGTAGCTGGACAAACCACCTTC. Its protein is CASSQVAGQTTF.

The V and J genes are TRBV27 and TRBJ1-4; 10 bases match TRBD1. Germline CDR1 reads MNHEY; CDR2 reads SMNVEV (reference sequence). This CDR3 spans 15 amino acids. V lost 5 bases, J lost 5 bases, and 5 bases stayed unmatched. The DNA for the CDR3 is TGTGCCAGCAGTCCCTGGACAGGGGGAAATGAAAAACTGTTTTTT. Its translation: CASSPWTGGNEKLFF.

Written as DNA, the CDR3 is TGTGCCAGCAGCGTAGGAGGCGGAGAGGAGAACACTGAAGCTTTCTTT. It is translated as CASSVGGGEENTEAFF. The V gene is TRBV9, the J gene TRBJ1-1; D unresolved. Trimming removed 0 bases from V and 1 base from J, with 13 bases in between. The germline V gene encodes CDR1 SGDLS and CDR2 YYNGEE. CDR3 length: 16 amino acids.

V is TRBV19 and J is TRBJ2-6, with D possibly being TRBD1 (6 bases). V was pared by 9 bases and J by 5 bases, with 14 bases between. This CDR3 has 14 residues. Germline-derived CDR1 and CDR2 are LNHDA and SQIVND (reference sequence). CDR3 in amino acids: CASQRGIRANVLTF. In DNA, the CDR3 is TGTGCCAGCCAGAGGGGGATCAGGGCCAACGTCCTGACTTTC.

V gene TRBV11-2 combines with J gene TRBJ2-3; D is uncertain. V dropped 5 bases and J dropped 3 bases, with 3 bases sitting between them. The CDR3 extends over 11 amino acids. The germline CDR1 and CDR2 sequences are SGHAT and FQNNGV. This CDR3 is CASSQTDTQYF. CDR3 bases: TGTGCCAGCAGCCAAACAGATACGCAGTATTTT.

Details on this clone: The junction departs from the called germline gene at one end, perhaps through a read error. The chain employs TRBV4-2 and TRBJ2-4; no firm D call. This CDR3 is built from 18 residues. Germline CDR1 LGHNA, CDR2 YNFKEQ. CDR3 amino acids: CASSQDPSYILAKNIQYF. The CDR3, as DNA: TGTGCCAGCAGTCAAGATCCCAGTTATATATTAGCCAAAAACATTCAGTACTTC.

V is TRBV29-1 and J is TRBJ1-1; 7 nucleotides line up with TRBD1. Germline CDR1 is SQVTM and CDR2 is ANQGSEA. V gave up 0 bases and J gave up 7 bases; unmatched junction bases: 5. The CDR3 consists of 13 residues. CDR3 nucleotide sequence: TGCAGCGTTGAAGATAGGGCAGGGGGTGAAGCTTTCTTT. It codes for CSVEDRAGGEAFF.

The chain combines TRBV7-6 with TRBJ1-1; TRBD1 might be the D (5 bases). V gave up 5 bases and J gave up 0 bases, with 13 bases separating them. CDR1 is SGHVS, CDR2 FNYEAQ, per germline. The CDR3 contains 15 residues. The CDR3: CASSQQAGMNTEAFF. The CDR3 DNA reads TGTGCCAGCAGCCAGCAGGCAGGGATGAACACTGAAGCTTTCTTT.

The chain is built from TRBV10-1 and TRBJ2-2, with D tentatively TRBD1 (6 bases). Germline values: CDR1 WNHNN, CDR2 SYGVQD (reference sequence). V lost 5 bases and J lost 0, with 10 bases in between. This CDR3 has 15 residues. The CDR3 region is CASSPDRSNTGELFF. The CDR3 DNA sequence: TGCGCCAGCAGTCCTGACAGGTCGAACACCGGGGAGCTGTTTTTT.

This chain uses TRBV19 with TRBJ1-2; D ambiguous. Trimming removed 6 bases from V and 3 bases from J, with 11 bases in between. The germline V gene has CDR1 LNHDA and CDR2 SQIVND (reference sequence). This CDR3 is 13 amino acids long. CDR3 sequence: CASRQRDHYGYTF. DNA of the CDR3: TGTGCCAGTAGACAACGGGATCACTATGGCTACACCTTC.

V is TRBV6-5 and J is TRBJ2-1; possible D gene TRBD2, 6 bases. The V gene's germline CDR1 is MNHEY and CDR2 SVGAGI. Deletions cut 2 bases from V and 6 bases from J, with 14 bases between. This CDR3 spans 15 amino acids. The CDR3 reads CASSYSGGNPNEQFF. In DNA, the CDR3 is TGTGCCAGCAGTTACAGCGGCGGGAACCCCAATGAGCAGTTCTTC.

This clone was observed a few times. The J gene is TRBJ2-7, the V gene TRBV10-3, with 8 bases aligning to TRBD2. The CDR3 is 16 residues long. CDR1 and CDR2 (germline): ENHRY, SYGVKD. The J segment lost 3 bases and the V segment lost 3 bases, leaving 10 bases of the junction unmatched. CDR3 DNA sequence: TGTGCCATCAGTGATCGGGGGGGAAACAGCGGCTACGAGCAGTACTTC. Translated, it gives CAISDRGGNSGYEQYF.

The V gene is TRBV6-6, the J gene TRBJ1-1, with TRBD1 as a possible D gene (6 bases). Trimming shortened V by 5 bases and J by 5 bases, and 9 bases separated the two germline ends. The CDR3 runs to 12 residues. Germline CDR1 is MNHNY and CDR2 is SVGAGI (reference sequence). The DNA of the CDR3 is TGTGCCAGCAGTCGCAGGGGTACTGAAGCTTTCTTT. It translates to CASSRRGTEAFF.

The chain has TRBV6-1 and TRBJ1-2, with D possibly being TRBD1 (6 bases). CDR1 and CDR2 (germline): MNHNS, SASEGT. The V and J ends lost 5 bases and 8 bases respectively, with 15 bases between them. The CDR3 length is 13 residues. The DNA for the CDR3 is TGTGCCAGCAGTACGGACAGCGGGAGGGGCTACACCTTC. Amino acids: CASSTDSGRGYTF.

J is TRBJ2-1 and V is TRBV5-1; 7 bases match TRBD1. Germline CDR1 and CDR2: SGHRS and YFSETQ. The CDR3 covers 16 residues. V gave up 0 bases and J gave up 10 bases; unmatched junction bases: 13. CDR3 in DNA: TGCGCCAGCAGCTTGGAGGGGACAGCCGCTTTGGGGGAGCAGTTCTTC. This sequence encodes CASSLEGTAALGEQFF.

This clone was counted a few times. V is TRBV7-2 and J is TRBJ2-7, with 8 bases aligning to TRBD1. Germline V gene data show CDR1 as SGHTA and CDR2 as FQGNSA. V trimming: 6 bases; J trimming: 0 bases; junction bases outside the gene matches: 4. This CDR3 region has 14 residues. This chain's CDR3 is CASRRQGSSYEQYF. Written as DNA, the CDR3 is TGTGCCAGCAGAAGACAGGGGAGCTCCTACGAGCAGTACTTC.

The chain combines TRBV27 with TRBJ2-3; D possibly corresponds to TRBD1 (5 bases). Germline V gene lookup returns CDR1 MNHEY and CDR2 SMNVEV (reference sequence). The CDR3 totals 15 residues. The germline V and J ends were trimmed by 3 bases and 2 bases, with 12 bases remaining between them. CDR3 sequence reads: CASSLAGINTDTQYF. CDR3 coding DNA: TGTGCCAGCAGTTTGGCAGGGATTAACACAGATACGCAGTATTTT.

The chain joins TRBV5-4 to TRBJ2-3; D not certain. V dropped 4 bases and J dropped 2 bases, with 2 bases sitting between them. CDR3 length: 11 residues. CDR1 and CDR2 from the germline V gene are SGHNT and YYREEE (reference sequence). The CDR3, as DNA: TGTGCCAGCAGCCTCACAGATACGCAGTATTTT. Amino acids: CASSLTDTQYF.

This sequence joins TRBV9 and TRBJ2-2; D is ambiguous. This CDR3 is 15 amino acids long. Per the germline V gene, CDR1 is SGDLS and CDR2 is YYNGEE. V lost 0 bases and J 6 bases, leaving 12 bases between the germline ends. Here the CDR3 DNA reads TGTGCCAGCAGCGTAGATCCTATCCCCGCCGGGGAGCTGTTTTTT. Translated: CASSVDPIPAGELFF.